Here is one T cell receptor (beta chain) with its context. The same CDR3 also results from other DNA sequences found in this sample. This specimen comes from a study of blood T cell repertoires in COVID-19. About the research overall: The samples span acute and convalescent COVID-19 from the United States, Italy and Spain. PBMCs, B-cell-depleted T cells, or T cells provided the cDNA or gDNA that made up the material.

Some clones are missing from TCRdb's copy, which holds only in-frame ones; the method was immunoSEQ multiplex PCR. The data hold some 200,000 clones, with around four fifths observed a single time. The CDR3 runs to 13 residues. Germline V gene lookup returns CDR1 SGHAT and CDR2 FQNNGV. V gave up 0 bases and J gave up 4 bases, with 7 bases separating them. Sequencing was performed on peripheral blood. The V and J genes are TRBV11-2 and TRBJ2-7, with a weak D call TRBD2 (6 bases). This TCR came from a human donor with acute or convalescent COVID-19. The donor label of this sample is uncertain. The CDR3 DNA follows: TGTGCCAGCAGCTTAGAACTAGCTTACGAGCAGTACTTC. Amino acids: CASSLELAYEQYF.